These 17 T cell receptor beta chains were sequenced from one sample in a study of blood T cells in healthy people across ages. A sample-barcoded 5' primer and a J-beta primer mix were used in a second PCR of about 7 to 12 cycles. TCRdb used MiXCR to reprocess the 5' RACE reads, holding one entry per CDR3 protein. Among hundreds of thousands of distinct CDR3 sequences listed, about 20% were seen once. The sequencing sample was made of blood. The receptors derive from a man in his 70s in good health.

In this sample, this clonotype turned up a few times. The V and J genes are TRBV20-1 and TRBJ2-3, with TRBD2 identical over 8 bases. V lost 1 base to trimming and J lost 4 bases; unmatched junction nucleotides: 7. This CDR3 comprises 15 residues. Per germline, CDR1 DFQATT and CDR2 SNEGSKA (reference sequence). CDR3 sequence reads: CSARVRGGWPDTQYF. CDR3 nucleotide sequence: TGCAGTGCTAGAGTTCGGGGGGGCTGGCCAGATACGCAGTATTTT.

This chain links TRBV12-3 or TRBV12-4 with TRBJ2-6; D gene uncertain. V was clipped by 4 bases and J by 0 bases, with 13 bases between them. The CDR3 runs 17 residues. DNA for the CDR3: TGTGCCAGCAGTTGGGGTTATGCGAGCTCTGGGGCCAACGTCCTGACTTTC. Translated, it gives CASSWGYASSGANVLTF.

This chain links TRBV5-1 with TRBJ1-1; TRBD1 aligns across 11 bases. The germline gives CDR1 SGHRS, CDR2 YFSETQ. The CDR3 loop spans 14 amino acids. J was trimmed by 4 bases and V by 5 bases; bases with no gene match: 4. In nucleotides, the CDR3 is TGCGCCAGCAGACCCGGGACAGGGGGCACTGAAGCTTTCTTT. Translated: CASRPGTGGTEAFF.

V and J are TRBV5-1 and TRBJ1-4, with D hard to call. V shed 0 bases and J shed 4 bases, with 13 bases lying between them. Germline V gene data show CDR1 as SGHRS and CDR2 as YFSETQ. The CDR3 is 16 residues long. CDR3 sequence (DNA): TGCGCCAGCAGCTTGGGAACACCCTCGGGTAATGAAAAACTGTTTTTT. It encodes CASSLGTPSGNEKLFF.

This clonotype was picked up many times. This chain links TRBV29-1 with TRBJ1-2; the D is unclear. The V gene's germline CDR1 is SQVTM and CDR2 ANQGSEA. V shed 4 bases and J shed 4 bases, with 7 bases lying between them. The CDR3 extends over 11 amino acids. This CDR3 is CSVVEAYGYTF. In nucleotides, the CDR3 is TGCAGCGTTGTCGAAGCCTATGGCTACACCTTC.

This chain joins TRBV19 and TRBJ2-6; TRBD2 matches 9 bases. The CDR3 runs 17 residues. Germline V CDR1 and CDR2: LNHDA, SQIVND (reference sequence). V lost 5 bases to trimming and J lost 1 base; unmatched junction nucleotides: 6. CDR3 protein: CASSGLAGTSGANVLTF. The DNA of the CDR3 is TGTGCCAGTAGTGGGCTAGCGGGAACATCTGGGGCCAACGTCCTGACTTTC.

In this sample, this clonotype turned up a few times. This chain uses TRBV11-2 with TRBJ2-2; possibly TRBD1 for D (5 bases). V was pared by 2 bases and J by 1 base, with 8 bases between. The germline CDR1 and CDR2 sequences are SGHAT and FQNNGV. The CDR3 consists of 15 residues. This CDR3 reads CASSLFTGNTGELFF. The CDR3 DNA reads TGTGCCAGCAGCTTATTTACAGGGAACACCGGGGAGCTGTTTTTT. Variable domain in full (rest from reference TRBV11-2 and TRBJ2-2): EAGVAQSPRYKIIEKRQSVAFWCNPISGHATLYWYQQILGQGPKLLIQFQNNGVVDDSQLPKDRFSAERLKGVDSTLKIQPAKLEDSAVYLCASSLFTGNTGELFFGEGSRLTVL.

The V and J genes are TRBV4-2 and TRBJ2-7; the D gene is possibly TRBD2 (6 bases). Germline-derived CDR1 and CDR2 are LGHNA and YNFKEQ. V was clipped by 6 bases and J by 0 bases, with 18 bases between them. This CDR3 comprises 16 residues. The CDR3 is CASSHAYGGPSYEQYF. The DNA of the CDR3 is TGTGCCAGCAGTCATGCTTACGGGGGTCCCTCCTACGAGCAGTACTTC.

The genes are TRBV29-1 and TRBJ2-1, with D tentatively TRBD2 (5 bases). Trimming shortened V by 4 bases and J by 6 bases, and 13 bases separated the two germline ends. The CDR3 runs 13 residues. Germline CDR1 reads SQVTM; CDR2 reads ANQGSEA. Here the CDR3 reads CSVVRLASNEQFF. CDR3 sequence (DNA): TGCAGCGTTGTAAGGCTAGCTTCCAATGAGCAGTTCTTC.

This clonotype was observed many times. J is TRBJ2-7 and V is TRBV29-1; 7 bases match TRBD1. The CDR3 spans 14 residues. Trimming removed 2 bases from V and 0 bases from J; junction bases left unmatched: 4. Germline loops: CDR1 SQVTM, CDR2 ANQGSEA. The CDR3: CSVERDSGSYEQYF. In DNA form, the CDR3 reads TGCAGCGTTGAAAGGGACAGCGGCTCCTACGAGCAGTACTTC.

The chain joins TRBV7-2 to TRBJ2-7; D tentatively fits TRBD1 or TRBD2 (5 bases each). The CDR3 runs 15 residues. V lost 0 bases and J lost 3, with 12 bases in between. Germline CDR1 is SGHTA and CDR2 is FQGNSA. The DNA of the CDR3 is TGTGCCAGCAGCTTAGCTTCGGGACGGGACTACGAGCAGTACTTC. This translates into CASSLASGRDYEQYF.

The chain uses TRBV5-1 and TRBJ2-7; weak D call: TRBD1 (6 bases). Germline CDR1 SGHRS, CDR2 YFSETQ. V was clipped by 0 bases and J by 7 bases, with 14 bases between them. The CDR3 sequence is 14 residues long. CDR3 region: CASSLVAGAEEQYF. The DNA for the CDR3 is TGCGCCAGCAGCTTGGTTGCAGGGGCTGAAGAGCAGTACTTC.

CDR3 amino acids: CSARTSGKVLDNEQFF. The CDR3 nucleotides read TGCAGTGCTCGGACTAGCGGGAAGGTTTTGGATAATGAGCAGTTCTTC. This chain links TRBV20-1 with TRBJ2-1; 12 nucleotides agree with TRBD2. Germline V CDR1 and CDR2: DFQATT, SNEGSKA (reference sequence). The CDR3 spans 16 residues. After removal of 5 bases from V and 7 bases from J, the junction contained 12 bases not matched to a gene.

This clonotype has just a few counts. The chain carries TRBV28 and TRBJ1-3; 7 bases are a match to TRBD1. Germline-derived CDR1 and CDR2 are MDHEN and SYDVKM. CDR3 length: 15 amino acids. V shed 6 bases, J shed 0 bases, and the junction held 5 bases outside the gene matches. The DNA for the CDR3 is TGTGCCAGCAGGAACAGGGGAAACTCTGGAAACACCATATATTTT. Its protein product is CASRNRGNSGNTIYF.

The rearrangement joins TRBV9 to TRBJ2-2; D not certain. The CDR3 contains 16 residues. CDR1 and CDR2 from the germline V gene are SGDLS and YYNGEE. V was clipped by 3 bases and J by 2 bases, with 14 bases between them. CDR3 residues: CASSALVKVNTGELFF. CDR3 bases: TGTGCCAGCAGCGCCCTCGTTAAGGTTAACACCGGGGAGCTGTTTTTT.

The V gene is TRBV7-9, the J gene TRBJ1-4, with TRBD1 matching over 9 bases. This CDR3 is built from 15 residues. Germline loops: CDR1 SEHNR, CDR2 FQNEAQ (reference sequence). After removal of 4 bases from V and 5 bases from J, the junction contained 5 bases not matched to a gene. The CDR3 spells CASSYGDRENEKLFF. The CDR3 coding sequence is TGTGCCAGCAGCTATGGGGACAGGGAAAATGAAAAACTGTTTTTT.

The table lists this clonotype with a few counts. This chain joins TRBV7-2 and TRBJ2-3; D is unresolved. The CDR3 is 14 amino acids. In germline, CDR1 is SGHTA, CDR2 FQGNSA. V gave up 5 bases and J gave up 2 bases, with 11 bases separating them. This CDR3 is CASSPTHDTDTQYF. Written as DNA, the CDR3 is TGTGCCAGCAGCCCGACTCATGACACAGATACGCAGTATTTT.